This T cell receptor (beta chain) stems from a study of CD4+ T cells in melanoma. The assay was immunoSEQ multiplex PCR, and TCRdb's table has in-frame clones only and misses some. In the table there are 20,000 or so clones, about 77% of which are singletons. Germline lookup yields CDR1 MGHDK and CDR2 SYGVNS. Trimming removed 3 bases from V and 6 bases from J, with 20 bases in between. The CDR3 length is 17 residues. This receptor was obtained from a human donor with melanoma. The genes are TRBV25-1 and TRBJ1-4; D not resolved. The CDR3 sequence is CASSESAGMAFYEKLFF. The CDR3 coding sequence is TGTGCCAGCAGTGAGAGCGCAGGCATGGCATTTTATGAAAAACTGTTTTTT.